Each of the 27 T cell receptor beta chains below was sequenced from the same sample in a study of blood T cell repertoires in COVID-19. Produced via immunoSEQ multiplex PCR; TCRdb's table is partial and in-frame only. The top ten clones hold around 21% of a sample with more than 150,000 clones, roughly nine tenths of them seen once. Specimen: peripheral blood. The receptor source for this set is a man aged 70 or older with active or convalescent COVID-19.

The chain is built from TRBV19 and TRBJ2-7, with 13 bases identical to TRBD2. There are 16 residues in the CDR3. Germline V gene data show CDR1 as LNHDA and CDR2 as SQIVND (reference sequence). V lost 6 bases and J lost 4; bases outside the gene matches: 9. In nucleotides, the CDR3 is TGTGCCAGTAGACTTTCCGGGACTAGCGGGATTTACGAGCAGTACTTC. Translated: CASRLSGTSGIYEQYF.

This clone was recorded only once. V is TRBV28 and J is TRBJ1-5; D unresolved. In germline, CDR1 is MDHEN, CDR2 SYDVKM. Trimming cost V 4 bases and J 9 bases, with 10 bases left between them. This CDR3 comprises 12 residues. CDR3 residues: CASSSPLRPQHF. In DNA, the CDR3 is TGTGCCAGCAGTTCCCCCCTTCGGCCCCAGCATTTT.

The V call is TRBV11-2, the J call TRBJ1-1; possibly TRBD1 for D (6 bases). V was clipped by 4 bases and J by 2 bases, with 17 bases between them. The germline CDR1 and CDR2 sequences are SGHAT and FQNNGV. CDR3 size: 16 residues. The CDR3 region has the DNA TGTGCCAGCAGCTCTTACGACAGGTTGGGCAACACTGAAGCTTTCTTT. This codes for CASSSYDRLGNTEAFF.

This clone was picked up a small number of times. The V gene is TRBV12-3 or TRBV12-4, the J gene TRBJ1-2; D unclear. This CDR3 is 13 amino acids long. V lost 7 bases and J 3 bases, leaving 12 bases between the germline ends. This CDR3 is CASKDFGDYGYTF. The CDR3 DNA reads TGTGCCAGCAAGGACTTCGGGGACTATGGCTACACCTTC.

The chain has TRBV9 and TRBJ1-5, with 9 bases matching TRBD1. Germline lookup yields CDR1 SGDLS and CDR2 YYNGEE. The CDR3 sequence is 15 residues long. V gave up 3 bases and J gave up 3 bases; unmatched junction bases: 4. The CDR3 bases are TGTGCCAGCAGCGAAGGGACAGGGCTCAATCAGCCCCAGCATTTT. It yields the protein CASSEGTGLNQPQHF.

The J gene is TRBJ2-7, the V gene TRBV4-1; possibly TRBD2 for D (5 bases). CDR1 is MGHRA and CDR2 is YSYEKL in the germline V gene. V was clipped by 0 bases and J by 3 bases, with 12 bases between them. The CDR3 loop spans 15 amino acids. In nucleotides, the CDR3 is TGCGCCAGCAGCCAAGATTTCGGACTGCTCTACGAGCAGTACTTC. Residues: CASSQDFGLLYEQYF.

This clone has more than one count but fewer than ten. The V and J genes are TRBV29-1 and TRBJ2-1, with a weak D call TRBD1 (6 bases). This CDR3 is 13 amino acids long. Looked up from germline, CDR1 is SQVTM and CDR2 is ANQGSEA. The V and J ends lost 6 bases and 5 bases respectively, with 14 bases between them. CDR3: CSVLQDRNNEQFF. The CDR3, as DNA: TGCAGCGTGCTGCAGGACAGAAACAATGAGCAGTTCTTC.

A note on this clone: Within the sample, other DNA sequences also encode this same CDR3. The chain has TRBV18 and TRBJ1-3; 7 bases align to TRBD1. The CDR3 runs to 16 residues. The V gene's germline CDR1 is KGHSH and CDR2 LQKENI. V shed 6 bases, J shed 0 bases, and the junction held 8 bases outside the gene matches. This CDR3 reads CASSPGQPNSGNTIYF. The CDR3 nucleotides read TGTGCCAGCTCCCCGGGACAGCCAAACTCTGGAAACACCATATATTTT. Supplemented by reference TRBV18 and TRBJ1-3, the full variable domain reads NAGVMQNPRHLVRRRGQEARLRCSPMKGHSHVYWYRQLPEEGLKFMVYLQKENIIDESGMPKERFSAEFPKEGPSILRIQQVVRGDSAAYFCASSPGQPNSGNTIYFGEGSWLTVV.

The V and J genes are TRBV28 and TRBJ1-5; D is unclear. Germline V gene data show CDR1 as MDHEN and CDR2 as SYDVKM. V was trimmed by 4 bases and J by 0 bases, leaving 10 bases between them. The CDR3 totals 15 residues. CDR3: CASSSTGYSNQPQHF. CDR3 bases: TGTGCCAGCAGTTCAACCGGTTATAGCAATCAGCCCCAGCATTTT.

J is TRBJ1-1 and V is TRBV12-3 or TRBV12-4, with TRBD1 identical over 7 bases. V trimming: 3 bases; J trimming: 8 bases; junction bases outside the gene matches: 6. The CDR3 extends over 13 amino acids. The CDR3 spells CASSLKGRGEAFF. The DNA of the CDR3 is TGTGCCAGCAGTTTGAAGGGCAGGGGGGAAGCTTTCTTT.

The CDR3 loop is CSVLSGSSYNEQFF. The DNA for the CDR3 is TGCAGCGTCCTTAGCGGGAGCTCCTACAATGAGCAGTTCTTC. This chain joins TRBV29-1 and TRBJ2-1; 9 bases match TRBD2. The junction had 3 bases not matched to a gene; V was cut back by 6 bases and J by 0 bases. The germline CDR1 and CDR2 sequences are SQVTM and ANQGSEA. This CDR3 spans 14 amino acids.

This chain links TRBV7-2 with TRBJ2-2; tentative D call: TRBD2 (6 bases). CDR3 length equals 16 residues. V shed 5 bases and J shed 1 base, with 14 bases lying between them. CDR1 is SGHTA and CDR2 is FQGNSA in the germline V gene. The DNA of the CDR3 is TGTGCCAGCAGCCCTGACCCCGGGAGGAACACCGGGGAGCTGTTTTTT. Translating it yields CASSPDPGRNTGELFF. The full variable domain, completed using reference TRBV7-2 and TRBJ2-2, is GAGVSQSPSNKVTEKGKDVELRCDPISGHTALYWYRQSLGQGLEFLIYFQGNSAPDKSGLPSDRFSAERTGGSVSTLTIQRTQQEDSAVYLCASSPDPGRNTGELFFGEGSRLTVL.

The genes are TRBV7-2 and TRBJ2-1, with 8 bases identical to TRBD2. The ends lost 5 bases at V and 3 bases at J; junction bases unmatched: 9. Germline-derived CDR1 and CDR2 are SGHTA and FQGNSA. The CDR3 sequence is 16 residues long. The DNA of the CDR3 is TGTGCCAGCAGCCAACAAGCGGGAGCCTTCTACAATGAGCAGTTCTTC. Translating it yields CASSQQAGAFYNEQFF.

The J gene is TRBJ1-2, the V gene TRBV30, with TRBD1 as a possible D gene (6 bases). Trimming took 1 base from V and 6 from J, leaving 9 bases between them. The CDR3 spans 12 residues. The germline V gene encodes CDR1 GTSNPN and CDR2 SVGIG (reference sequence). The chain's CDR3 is CAWSAQGDGYTF. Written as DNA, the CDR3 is TGTGCCTGGAGTGCACAGGGAGATGGCTACACCTTC.

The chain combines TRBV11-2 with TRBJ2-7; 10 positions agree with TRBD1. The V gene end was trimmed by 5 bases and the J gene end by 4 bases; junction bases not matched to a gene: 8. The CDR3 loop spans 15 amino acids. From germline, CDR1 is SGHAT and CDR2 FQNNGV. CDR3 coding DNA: TGTGCCAGCAGCAAAGGCGGACAGGGGGGGTACGAGCAGTACTTC. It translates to CASSKGGQGGYEQYF.

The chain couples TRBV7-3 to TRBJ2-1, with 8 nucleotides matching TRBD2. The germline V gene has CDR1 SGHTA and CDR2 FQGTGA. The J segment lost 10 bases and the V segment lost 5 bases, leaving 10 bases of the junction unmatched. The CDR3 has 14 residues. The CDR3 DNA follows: TGTGCCAGCAGCCTAGAACCCATAGCGGGGGAGCAGTTCTTC. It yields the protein CASSLEPIAGEQFF. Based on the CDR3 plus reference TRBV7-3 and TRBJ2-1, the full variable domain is GAGVSQTPSNKVTEKGKYVELRCDPISGHTALYWYRQSLGQGPEFLIYFQGTGAADDSGLPNDRFFAVRPEGSVSTLKIQRTERGDSAVYLCASSLEPIAGEQFFGPGTRLTVL.

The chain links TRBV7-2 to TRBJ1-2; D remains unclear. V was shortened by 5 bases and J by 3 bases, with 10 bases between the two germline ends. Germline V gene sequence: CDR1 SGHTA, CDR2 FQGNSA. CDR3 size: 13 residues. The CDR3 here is CASSPDGYYGYTF. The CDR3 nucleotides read TGTGCCAGCAGCCCTGACGGGTACTATGGCTACACCTTC.

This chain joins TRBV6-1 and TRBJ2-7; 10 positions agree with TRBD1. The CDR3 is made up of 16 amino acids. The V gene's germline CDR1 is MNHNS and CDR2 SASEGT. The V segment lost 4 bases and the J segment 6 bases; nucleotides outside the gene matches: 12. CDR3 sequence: CASSGTYGTGASEQYF. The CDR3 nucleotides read TGTGCCAGCAGTGGGACTTACGGGACAGGGGCATCCGAGCAGTACTTC.

Written as DNA, the CDR3 is TGTGCCAGCTCACCGACGGACACAGCTAACTATGGCTACACCTTC. Protein product: CASSPTDTANYGYTF. The chain is built from TRBV18 and TRBJ1-2, with D perhaps matching TRBD1 (5 bases). V lost 3 bases and J lost 0, with 11 bases in between. CDR3 length equals 15 residues. In germline, CDR1 is KGHSH, CDR2 LQKENI.

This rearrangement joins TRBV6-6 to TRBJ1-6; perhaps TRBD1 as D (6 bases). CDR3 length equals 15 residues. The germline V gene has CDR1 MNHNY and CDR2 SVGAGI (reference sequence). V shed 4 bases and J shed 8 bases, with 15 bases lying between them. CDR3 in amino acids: CASSSNRDTYSPLHF. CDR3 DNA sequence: TGTGCCAGCAGTTCGAACCGGGACACCTATTCACCCCTCCACTTT.

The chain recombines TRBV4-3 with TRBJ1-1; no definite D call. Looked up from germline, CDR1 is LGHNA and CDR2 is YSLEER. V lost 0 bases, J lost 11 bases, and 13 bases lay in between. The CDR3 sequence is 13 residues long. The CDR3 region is CASSQDWAASAFF. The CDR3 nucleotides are TGCGCCAGCAGCCAAGATTGGGCAGCTTCCGCTTTCTTT.

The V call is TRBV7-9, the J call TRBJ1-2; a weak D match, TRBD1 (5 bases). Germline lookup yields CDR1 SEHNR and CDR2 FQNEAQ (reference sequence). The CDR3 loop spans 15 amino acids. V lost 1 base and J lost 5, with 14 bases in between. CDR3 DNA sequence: TGTGCCAGCAGCTTAGTAGGCAGGTCAGGGTATGGCTACACCTTC. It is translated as CASSLVGRSGYGYTF.

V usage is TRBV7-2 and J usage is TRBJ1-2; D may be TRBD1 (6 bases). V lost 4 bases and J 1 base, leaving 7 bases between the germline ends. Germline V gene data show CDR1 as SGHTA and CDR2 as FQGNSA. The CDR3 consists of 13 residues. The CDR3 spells CASSWTVNYGYTF. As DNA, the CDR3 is TGTGCCAGCAGCTGGACAGTTAACTATGGCTACACCTTC.

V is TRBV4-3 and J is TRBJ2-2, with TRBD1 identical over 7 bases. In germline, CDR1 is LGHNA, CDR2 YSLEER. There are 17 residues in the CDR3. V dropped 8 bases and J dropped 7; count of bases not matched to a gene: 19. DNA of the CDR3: TGCGCCAGCCACCCGTCCTTGACAGGGTCTGCTGGCGGGGAGCTGTTTTTT. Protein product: CASHPSLTGSAGGELFF.

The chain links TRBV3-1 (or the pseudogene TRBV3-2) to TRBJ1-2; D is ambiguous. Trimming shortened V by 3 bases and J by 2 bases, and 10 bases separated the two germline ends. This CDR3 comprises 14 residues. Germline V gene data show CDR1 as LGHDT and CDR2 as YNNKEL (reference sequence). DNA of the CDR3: TGTGCCAGCAGCCACCTCGGGGAAAACTATGGCTACACCTTC. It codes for CASSHLGENYGYTF.

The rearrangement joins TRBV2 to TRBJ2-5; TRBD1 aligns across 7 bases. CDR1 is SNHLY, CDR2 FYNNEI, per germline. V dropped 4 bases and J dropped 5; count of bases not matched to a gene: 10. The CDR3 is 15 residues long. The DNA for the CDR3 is TGTGCCAGCAGTGTCCAAGGGGGCGTTGGGGAGACCCAGTACTTC. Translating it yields CASSVQGGVGETQYF.

CDR3 residues: CASSQAWWAGPGLNTEAFF. The CDR3 DNA reads TGCGCCAGCAGCCAAGCCTGGTGGGCAGGTCCAGGATTGAACACTGAAGCTTTCTTT. This chain connects TRBV4-3 to TRBJ1-1; the D is unclear. CDR3 length: 19 residues. Trimming stripped 1 base from V and 0 bases from J, with 21 bases between. Germline V gene sequence: CDR1 LGHNA, CDR2 YSLEER.